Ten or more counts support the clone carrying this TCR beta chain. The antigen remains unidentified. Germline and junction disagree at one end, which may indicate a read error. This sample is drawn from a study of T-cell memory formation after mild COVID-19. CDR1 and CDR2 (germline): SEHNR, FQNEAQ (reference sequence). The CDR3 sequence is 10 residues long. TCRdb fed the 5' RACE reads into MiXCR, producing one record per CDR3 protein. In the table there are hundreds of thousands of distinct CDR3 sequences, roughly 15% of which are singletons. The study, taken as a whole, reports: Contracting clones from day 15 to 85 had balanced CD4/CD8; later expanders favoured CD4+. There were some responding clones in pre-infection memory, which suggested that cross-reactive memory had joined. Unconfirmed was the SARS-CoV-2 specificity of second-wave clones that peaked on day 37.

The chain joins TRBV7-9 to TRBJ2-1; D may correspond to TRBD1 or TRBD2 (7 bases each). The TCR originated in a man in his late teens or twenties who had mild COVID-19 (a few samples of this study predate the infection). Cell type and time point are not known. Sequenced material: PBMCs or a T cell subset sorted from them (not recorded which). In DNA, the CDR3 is TGTGCCAGCGGCAGGGGGGGCCGAACTTTC. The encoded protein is CASGRGGRTF.